Listed below are T cell receptor beta chains from one sample, sequenced in a study of molecular identifiers for immune sequencing clone quantification. MiXCR, run by TCRdb on the PCR reads, gives a single entry per CDR3 protein. The sample gives approximately 500,000 distinct CDR3 sequences, 25% of which show up once; approximately 0.76% is in the top ten. The sequenced sample was naive CD8+ T cells from blood, with Jurkat cell RNA spiked in. These receptors all come from a human donor in good health. Some libraries in this study had Jurkat cell RNA spiked in. The CDR3 runs from the conserved cysteine through the conserved F or W. The D gene is left open where the match is weak. Size is omitted from some rows. Given values are once, few, many or a class for expanded clones.

>TRBV29-1|TRBD1|many|TRBJ2-3
CSVDETGFLADTQYF
TGCAGCGTCGATGAGACAGGGTTTTTGGCAGATACGCAGTATTTT
>TRBV25-1|.|.|TRBJ1-1
CDRSDSIARLKGTEAFF
TGTGACAGAAGTGATAGTATTGCGCGCCTTAAAGGAACTGAAGCTTTCTTT
>TRBV10-2|TRBD2|few|TRBJ2-5
CASRTGHPRTSGDPGTQYF
TGCGCCAGCAGGACGGGACACCCAAGGACTAGCGGAGACCCCGGAACCCAGTACTTC
>TRBV12-3/TRBV12-4|TRBD1|.|TRBJ2-7
CASSPDSTRTGRNERYF
TGTGCCAGCAGTCCAGACTCGACCCGGACAGGGCGCAACGAGCGGTACTTC
>TRBV4-3|TRBD2|many|TRBJ2-7
CASSRALAGGPLYEQYF
TGCGCCAGCAGCCGAGCGCTAGCGGGAGGCCCTCTCTACGAGCAGTACTTC
>TRBV27|.|few|TRBJ2-7
CASSYRGTVYEQYF
TGTGCCAGCAGTTACCGTGGGACCGTGTACGAGCAGTACTTC
>TRBV24-1|TRBD2|.|TRBJ2-1
CATSDLPGLAGDEQFF
TGTGCCACCAGTGACCTACCGGGACTAGCGGGGGATGAGCAGTTCTTC
>TRBV19|.|many|TRBJ1-5
CASSPGPSNQPQHF
TGTGCCAGCAGTCCGGGACCAAGCAATCAGCCCCAGCATTTT
>TRBV7-9|TRBD1|many|TRBJ2-5
CASSYSPGGPETQYF
TGTGCCAGCAGCTATTCCCCAGGGGGCCCAGAGACCCAGTACTTC
>TRBV9|.|few|TRBJ1-1
CASSPKRTGEAFF
TGTGCCAGCAGCCCAAAACGGACGGGCGAAGCTTTCTTT
>TRBV20-1|TRBD2|.|TRBJ2-2
CSAIKRGDNTGELFF
TGCAGTGCTATAAAGCGGGGAGATAACACCGGGGAGCTGTTTTTT
>TRBV7-9|TRBD2|.|TRBJ2-5
CASSLKLSGSSETQYF
TGTGCCAGCAGCTTAAAGCTTAGCGGGAGTTCAGAGACCCAGTACTTC
>TRBV5-8|TRBD1|.|TRBJ2-3
CASSSGTVHVDTQYF
TGTGCCAGCAGCTCCGGGACAGTTCACGTCGATACGCAGTATTTT
>TRBV19|TRBD1|few|TRBJ1-5
CASSDRAGQPQHF
TGTGCCAGTAGTGACAGGGCGGGTCAGCCCCAGCATTTT
>TRBV4-3|.|.|TRBJ2-3
CASSQEMGQGWTDTQYF
TGCGCCAGCAGCCAGGAGATGGGGCAGGGGTGGACAGATACGCAGTATTTT
>TRBV11-2|.|few|TRBJ2-7
CATNAKVAGDSYEQYF
TGTGCCACCAACGCAAAGGTGGCAGGGGACTCCTACGAGCAGTACTTC
>TRBV6-5|.|.|TRBJ2-7
CACSYGTGPLTYEQYF
TGTGCCTGCAGTTACGGCACAGGGCCCCTAACCTACGAGCAGTACTTC
>TRBV12-3/TRBV12-4|TRBD1|.|TRBJ2-7
CASSTGQGRFGQYF
TGTGCCAGCAGTACGGGACAGGGGCGATTCGGGCAGTACTTC
>TRBV9|.|many|TRBJ1-3
CASSAETGSGNTIYF
TGTGCCAGCAGCGCGGAAACCGGATCTGGAAACACCATATATTTT
>TRBV5-1|.|.|TRBJ2-7
CASSLDMATYEQYF
TGCGCCAGCAGCTTGGATATGGCAACCTACGAGCAGTACTTC
>TRBV30|.|many|TRBJ2-7
CAWGNEGGEQYF
TGTGCCTGGGGAAATGAAGGCGGGGAGCAGTACTTC
>TRBV12-2|.|.|TRBJ1-5
CASRLGTESNQPQHF
TGTGCAAGTCGCTTAGGGACAGAGAGCAATCAGCCCCAGCATTTT
>TRBV4-1|.|.|TRBJ2-2
CASSQGTLGELFF
TGCGCCAGCAGCCAAGGAACCCTCGGGGAGCTGTTTTTT
>TRBV19|TRBD1|.|TRBJ1-1
CASSFTGAGNTEAFF
TGTGCCAGTAGCTTTACAGGGGCAGGGAACACTGAAGCTTTCTTT
>TRBV11-2|TRBD2|few|TRBJ2-3
CASSFVLAGGPWIDTQYF
TGTGCCAGCAGCTTTGTACTAGCGGGAGGGCCTTGGATAGATACGCAGTATTTT
>TRBV4-1|.|.|TRBJ1-2
CAGSQDSGFGYGYTF
TGCGCCGGCAGCCAAGATTCGGGGTTCGGCTATGGCTACACCTTC
>TRBV7-9|TRBD1|many|TRBJ1-2
CASSPPGTGAGYGYTF
TGTGCCAGCAGCCCTCCCGGGACAGGGGCGGGCTATGGCTACACCTTC
>TRBV7-6|.|.|TRBJ2-3
CASSSGRADTQYF
TGTGCCAGCAGCTCAGGCAGGGCAGATACGCAGTATTTT
>TRBV5-4|.|.|TRBJ2-3
CASSPGGGFLTDTQYF
TGTGCCAGCAGCCCAGGGGGGGGCTTTCTCACAGATACGCAGTATTTT
>TRBV6-5|.|many|TRBJ2-3
CASSFGGHLTDTQYF
TGTGCCAGCAGTTTCGGCGGGCACCTCACAGATACGCAGTATTTT
>TRBV11-2|TRBD2|.|TRBJ2-3
CASSETSGFTDTQYF
TGTGCCAGCAGCGAGACTAGCGGATTCACAGATACGCAGTATTTT
>TRBV28|.|.|TRBJ1-5
CASKTAGGNQPQHF
TGTGCCAGCAAAACCGCCGGGGGCAATCAGCCCCAGCATTTT
>TRBV4-3|TRBD2|.|TRBJ2-2
CASSQEGEGNTSGSLANTGELFF
TGCGCCAGCAGCCAAGAGGGAGAGGGCAACACTAGCGGGAGTCTCGCAAACACCGGGGAGCTGTTTTTT
>TRBV12-3/TRBV12-4|.|.|TRBJ2-2
CASSLGQGMNTGELFF
TGTGCCAGCAGTTTAGGGCAGGGGATGAACACCGGGGAGCTGTTTTTT
>TRBV16|.|.|TRBJ2-7
CASSLRGRGSYEQYF
TGTGCCAGCAGCCTACGTGGGCGGGGTTCCTACGAGCAGTACTTC
>TRBV30|.|.|TRBJ2-7
CAWSVGASYEQYF
TGCGCCTGGAGTGTGGGGGCTTCCTACGAGCAGTACTTC
>TRBV27|TRBD1|.|TRBJ1-1
CASSSHGTGSMNTEAFF
TGTGCCAGCAGTTCACACGGGACAGGGAGTATGAACACTGAAGCTTTCTTT
>TRBV9|.|.|TRBJ2-7
CATSVGTAYEQYF
TGTGCCACCAGCGTAGGGACGGCCTACGAGCAGTACTTC
>TRBV6-1|TRBD2|few|TRBJ2-1
CASSPWSGGSDYNEQFF
TGTGCCAGCAGTCCCTGGTCCGGGGGGTCCGACTACAATGAGCAGTTCTTC
>TRBV19|TRBD2|.|TRBJ2-2
CASSMGTRTVSGELFF
TGTGCCAGTAGTATGGGGACTAGGACCGTGAGCGGGGAGCTGTTTTTT
>TRBV5-1|.|few|TRBJ2-7
CASSWGVDEQYF
TGCGCCAGCAGCTGGGGGGTCGACGAGCAGTACTTC
>TRBV4-1|.|few|TRBJ1-4
CASSAGRDYEKLFF
TGCGCCAGCAGCGCCGGACGGGACTATGAAAAACTGTTTTTT
>TRBV13|TRBD1|few|TRBJ2-7
CASSFSGQGYEQYF
TGTGCCAGCAGCTTCTCCGGACAGGGTTACGAGCAGTACTTC
>TRBV10-3|.|.|TRBJ2-7
CAISGPQGITYEQYF
TGTGCCATCAGCGGCCCTCAGGGGATCACCTACGAGCAGTACTTC
>TRBV19|.|.|TRBJ1-6
CASTAENSPLHF
TGTGCCAGTACCGCCGAAAATTCACCCCTCCACTTT
>TRBV19|.|.|TRBJ2-2
CACSIISTGELFF
TGTGCCTGTAGTATCATTTCGACCGGGGAGCTGTTTTTT
>TRBV7-9|.|many|TRBJ1-1
CASAGELGGTEAFF
TGTGCCAGCGCGGGGGAGTTGGGCGGGACTGAAGCTTTCTTT
>TRBV12-3/TRBV12-4|.|many|TRBJ2-5
CASSPSVWISQETQYF
TGTGCCAGCAGTCCATCGGTTTGGATCAGTCAAGAGACCCAGTACTTC
>TRBV7-6|.|many|TRBJ1-1
CASSLGGEGTEAFF
TGTGCCAGCAGCTTAGGGGGAGAAGGTACTGAAGCTTTCTTT
>TRBV6-2/TRBV6-3|.|.|TRBJ1-1
CASSQHPLNTEAFF
TGTGCCAGCAGTCAACACCCGCTCAACACTGAAGCTTTCTTT
>TRBV30|TRBD2|.|TRBJ2-7
CAWSLLAGGYELYF
TGTGCCTGGAGTTTACTAGCGGGGGGCTACGAGCTGTACTTC
>TRBV7-9|.|few|TRBJ2-7
CASSSQADPYEQYF
TGTGCCAGCAGCTCACAGGCGGACCCCTACGAGCAGTACTTC
>TRBV4-3|.|.|TRBJ1-1
CASSQDLAGTPEAFF
TGCGCCAGCAGCCAAGATTTGGCAGGGACTCCTGAAGCTTTCTTT
>TRBV29-1|.|many|TRBJ1-1
CSVVAEDTEAFF
TGCAGCGTTGTGGCCGAGGACACTGAAGCTTTCTTT
>TRBV5-6|.|few|TRBJ2-7
CASSLSGPEEQYF
TGTGCCAGCAGCTTGAGTGGACCTGAAGAGCAGTACTTC
>TRBV6-5|.|.|TRBJ2-2
CASSYSAAGPAGELFF
TGTGCCAGCAGTTACTCCGCCGCCGGGCCCGCCGGGGAGCTGTTTTTT
>TRBV12-3/TRBV12-4|TRBD1|few|TRBJ2-2
CASSRDRENTGELFF
TGTGCCAGCAGCCGGGACAGAGAAAACACCGGGGAGCTGTTTTTT
>TRBV20-1|TRBD1|many|TRBJ1-1
CSARGEGAHTEAFF
TGCAGTGCTAGAGGTGAGGGGGCGCATACTGAAGCTTTCTTT
>TRBV27|.|.|TRBJ1-6
CATLEGTVGPLHF
TGTGCCACCTTAGAGGGGACGGTTGGACCCCTCCACTTT
>TRBV20-1|TRBD2|few|TRBJ2-5
CSARTTGREIPSETQYF
TGCAGTGCTAGAACTACGGGGCGGGAGATACCCTCGGAGACCCAGTACTTC